This T cell receptor beta chain was sequenced for a study of T cells in women clearing cervical HPV infection. Study observations and caveats: TRBV6-7 abundance was lower in cases than controls (around 0.1% versus 0.15%).

Libraries were prepared by immunoSEQ multiplex PCR; TCRdb keeps only in-frame clonotypes and omits some of them. The listing records about 16,000 clones. Trimming removed 5 bases from V and 8 bases from J, with 19 bases in between. Per germline, CDR1 SEHNR and CDR2 FQNEAQ (reference sequence). The CDR3 runs 15 residues. To note about this clone: What it binds is unknown. The read terminates 3 residues ahead of where the CDR3 ends, so the germline J gene completes it. The same CDR3 arises from other DNA sequences in this sample as well.

This TCR was sampled from a woman aged 18 to 69 with a cervical HPV16 infection that either progressed to CIN3+ or cleared (not recorded which). Sequencing was carried out using blood buffy coat. The J gene is TRBJ2-1, the V gene TRBV7-9, with D tentatively TRBD1 (5 bases). The CDR3 loop reads CASSLLPVLGDEQFF. CDR3 DNA, as far as it was read: TGTGCCAGCAGCCTACTCCCGGTTCTAGGGGATGAG.